A single sample is the source of the 20 T cell receptor beta chains below, sequenced in a study of blood T cell repertoires in COVID-19. Some clones are missing from TCRdb's copy, which holds only in-frame ones; the method was immunoSEQ multiplex PCR. The data contain roughly 250,000 clones, approximately 82% of them seen just once; the ten biggest clones take up approximately 4.9%. The material sequenced was peripheral blood. These receptors were collected from a woman aged 80 or older with active or convalescent COVID-19.

The chain recombines TRBV3-1 (or the pseudogene TRBV3-2) with TRBJ2-2; 9 bases map to TRBD1. With V trimmed by 10 bases and J by 6 bases, 6 bases remained unmatched. Germline V gene sequence: CDR1 LGHDT, CDR2 YNNKEL (reference sequence). The CDR3 is 13 amino acids. The CDR3 DNA follows: TGTGCCACTAGGACAGGGGTTGCCGGGGAGCTGTTTTTT. Protein: CATRTGVAGELFF.

This chain joins TRBV6-1 and TRBJ1-1; D perhaps matches TRBD1 (6 bases). Germline assignment: CDR1 MNHNS and CDR2 SASEGT. This CDR3 has 16 residues. V dropped 0 bases and J dropped 1 base, with 12 bases sitting between them. The CDR3 region is CASSEARGRGNTEAFF. For the CDR3, the DNA is TGTGCCAGCAGTGAAGCCAGAGGCAGGGGGAACACTGAAGCTTTCTTT.

The V gene is TRBV12-2, the J gene TRBJ2-7; TRBD1 is the table's D call and was not checked against the DNA. TRBV12-2 is described as a pseudogene. This CDR3 contains 17 residues. CDR3 bases: TGTGCAAGTCGCTTAGCCTACGACAGGGGGCTCTCCTACGAGCAGTACTTC. This translates into CASRLAYDRGLSYEQYF.

The chain couples TRBV28 to TRBJ2-2; perhaps TRBD2 as D (5 bases). Germline V lookup: CDR1 MDHEN, CDR2 SYDVKM. Trimming took 6 bases from V and 4 from J, leaving 15 bases between them. The CDR3 runs 15 residues. CDR3 residues: CASSSGRRPTGELFF. CDR3 DNA: TGTGCCAGCAGCAGTGGGAGAAGACCCACCGGGGAGCTGTTTTTT.

The chain couples TRBV28 to TRBJ2-1; 9 bases agree with TRBD1. CDR1 and CDR2 (germline): MDHEN, SYDVKM. After removal of 3 bases from V and 4 bases from J, the junction contained 4 bases not matched to a gene. This CDR3 comprises 15 residues. The chain's CDR3 is CASSFPGQGYNEQFF. CDR3 DNA: TGTGCCAGCAGTTTCCCGGGACAGGGATACAATGAGCAGTTCTTC.

This clone was recorded once. The genes are TRBV5-1 and TRBJ1-4; TRBD1 agrees at 7 bases. With V trimmed by 1 base and J by 8 bases, 5 bases remained unmatched. In germline, CDR1 is SGHRS, CDR2 YFSETQ. The CDR3 has 14 amino acids. The CDR3 sequence is CASSLRDRKEKLFF. CDR3 nucleotide sequence: TGCGCCAGCAGCTTGCGGGACAGAAAAGAAAAACTGTTTTTT.

The chain links TRBV7-2 to TRBJ1-6, with a possible D match to TRBD1 (5 bases). Germline V CDR1 and CDR2: SGHTA, FQGNSA. The CDR3 extends over 14 amino acids. Trimming cost V 5 bases and J 5 bases, with 10 bases left between them. CDR3 DNA sequence: TGTGCCAGCAGCCCCGACAGAAATAATTCACCCCTCCACTTT. Translation gives CASSPDRNNSPLHF.

The V gene is TRBV24-1, the J gene TRBJ1-5; D may be TRBD1 (6 bases). CDR1 and CDR2 from the germline V gene are KGHDR and SFDVKD. Trimming shortened V by 5 bases and J by 2 bases, and 9 bases separated the two germline ends. The CDR3 runs to 14 residues. This CDR3 reads CATSAQGGNQPQHF. The CDR3 DNA sequence: TGTGCCACCAGTGCACAGGGTGGCAATCAGCCCCAGCATTTT.

This clone was seen more than once but under ten times. CDR3 bases: TGTGCCAGCAGTTTTACAGGAACCACTGAAGCTTTCTTT. Residues: CASSFTGTTEAFF. The chain uses TRBV12-3 or TRBV12-4 and TRBJ1-1; D may be TRBD1 (5 bases). The CDR3 length is 13 residues. Trimming removed 3 bases from V and 4 bases from J, with 9 bases in between.

The rearrangement joins TRBV2 to TRBJ1-6; 10 nucleotides align to TRBD1. The junction had 3 bases not matched to a gene; V was cut back by 6 bases and J by 7 bases. Germline loops: CDR1 SNHLY, CDR2 FYNNEI. The CDR3 is 14 amino acids. As DNA, the CDR3 is TGTGCCAGCAGCGCGGGACAGGGGAATTCACCCCTCCACTTT. Translating it yields CASSAGQGNSPLHF.

The chain carries TRBV5-1 and TRBJ2-6; no reliable D call. Germline V CDR1 and CDR2: SGHRS, YFSETQ. V lost 0 bases and J lost 0, with 7 bases in between. The CDR3 spans 16 residues. Here the CDR3 DNA reads TGCGCCAGCAGCTTGGGATTCAGCTCTGGGGCCAACGTCCTGACTTTC. Its protein is CASSLGFSSGANVLTF.

The rearrangement links TRBV13 to TRBJ1-2; D possibly corresponds to TRBD1 (5 bases). V lost 4 bases to trimming and J lost 2 bases, with 14 bases between them. The germline V gene has CDR1 PRHDT and CDR2 FYEKMQ (reference sequence). The CDR3 covers 15 residues. The CDR3: CASSSAGLPNYGYTF. CDR3 bases: TGTGCCAGCAGCTCGGCGGGGCTACCAAACTATGGCTACACCTTC.

The rearrangement uses TRBV2 and TRBJ1-1; D may be TRBD1 (6 bases). Germline values: CDR1 SNHLY, CDR2 FYNNEI. CDR3 length equals 14 residues. V gave up 2 bases and J gave up 3 bases, with 10 bases separating them. The DNA for the CDR3 is TGTGCCAGCAGTGAACAGGGGCGGGACACTGAAGCTTTCTTT. Residues: CASSEQGRDTEAFF.

V gene TRBV7-2 combines with J gene TRBJ1-1, with D perhaps TRBD1 (5 bases). This CDR3 is built from 15 residues. Germline CDR1 reads SGHTA; CDR2 reads FQGNSA. The germline V and J ends were trimmed by 1 base and 3 bases, with 12 bases remaining between them. CDR3 protein: CASSLEGGADTEAFF. For the CDR3, the DNA is TGTGCCAGCAGCTTAGAGGGAGGGGCGGACACTGAAGCTTTCTTT.

The V gene is TRBV4-1, the J gene TRBJ1-5, with D perhaps TRBD1 (5 bases). Looked up from germline, CDR1 is MGHRA and CDR2 is YSYEKL. V was shortened by 1 base and J by 3 bases, with 10 bases between the two germline ends. The CDR3 loop spans 15 amino acids. In DNA form, the CDR3 reads TGCGCCAGCAGCCAAGCAGACAGAATCAATCAGCCCCAGCATTTT. It is translated as CASSQADRINQPQHF.

V is TRBV28 and J is TRBJ2-5; TRBD1 might be the D (6 bases). Trimming pared 8 bases from V and 2 bases from J, leaving 21 bases between. CDR1 is MDHEN and CDR2 is SYDVKM in the germline V gene. The CDR3 is made up of 16 amino acids. CDR3: CASRRPGHTTQETQYF. CDR3 DNA sequence: TGTGCCAGCCGTCGTCCGGGACACACGACGCAAGAGACCCAGTACTTC.

The J gene is TRBJ2-1, the V gene TRBV19, with 10 bases lining up with TRBD2. Germline loops: CDR1 LNHDA, CDR2 SQIVND (reference sequence). J gave up 8 bases and V 3 bases, and 16 bases lay outside the gene matches. This CDR3 has 18 amino acids. CDR3 region: CASSMSGRAPGGMDEQFF. In DNA, the CDR3 is TGTGCCAGTAGTATGAGCGGGAGGGCCCCCGGAGGTATGGATGAGCAGTTCTTC.

The chain employs TRBV5-4 and TRBJ2-5, with 16 bases that match TRBD2. The germline CDR1 and CDR2 sequences are SGHNT and YYREEE (reference sequence). The CDR3 loop spans 17 amino acids. V dropped 4 bases and J dropped 5; count of bases not matched to a gene: 8. The CDR3 loop reads CASSPGTSGGAYETQYF. The CDR3 DNA sequence: TGTGCCAGCAGCCCGGGGACTAGCGGGGGGGCCTATGAGACCCAGTACTTC.

The chain employs TRBV24-1 and TRBJ2-7; 7 nucleotides agree with TRBD2. The germline CDR1 and CDR2 sequences are KGHDR and SFDVKD. This CDR3 region has 14 residues. The J segment lost 6 bases and the V segment lost 3 bases, leaving 7 bases of the junction unmatched. CDR3 loop: CATSDPSRGVEQYF. In DNA form, the CDR3 reads TGTGCCACCAGTGATCCCTCACGGGGGGTCGAGCAGTACTTC.

V and J are TRBV5-1 and TRBJ2-2, with D maybe TRBD1 (5 bases). The germline gives CDR1 SGHRS, CDR2 YFSETQ. Trimming stripped 0 bases from V and 4 bases from J, with 7 bases between. The CDR3 extends over 14 amino acids. The DNA of the CDR3 is TGCGCCAGCAGCTTGGTCGACAGCACCGGGGAGCTGTTTTTT. Its translation is CASSLVDSTGELFF. Using reference TRBV5-1 and TRBJ2-2 for the parts outside the CDR3, the full variable domain is KAGVTQTPRYLIKTRGQQVTLSCSPISGHRSVSWYQQTPGQGLQFLFEYFSETQRNKGNFPGRFSGRQFSNSRSEMNVSTLELGDSALYLCASSLVDSTGELFFGEGSRLTVL.